These 26 T cell receptor beta chains share one sample of origin, sequenced in a study of response to subunit inactivated influenza vaccine. One entry per CDR3 protein, called by TCRdb with MiXCR from the RT-PCR reads. The table records 450,000 to 700,000 distinct CDR3 sequences, 13% to 15% of them present only once. This material consisted of PBMCs from blood, taken roughly 12 days after vaccination. These receptors all stem from a man between 45 and 60 years old who received an inactivated influenza vaccine.

The rearrangement uses TRBV6-4 and TRBJ2-1, with TRBD2 as a possible D gene (6 bases). From germline, CDR1 is MRHNA and CDR2 SNTAGT. Trimming left V 0 bases short and J 3 bases short, with 9 bases between. The CDR3 consists of 15 residues. CDR3 sequence reads: CASSDSGGNYNEQFF. The CDR3, as DNA: TGTGCCAGCAGTGACTCTGGAGGGAACTACAATGAGCAGTTCTTC.

This clonotype occurred a few times. This chain links TRBV24-1 with TRBJ2-1; 7 nucleotides match TRBD1. The CDR3 sequence is 17 residues long. J was trimmed by 1 base and V by 2 bases; bases with no gene match: 7. The V gene's germline CDR1 is KGHDR and CDR2 SFDVKD. This CDR3 is CATSDSRQGSSYNEQFF. The DNA for the CDR3 is TGTGCCACCAGTGATTCCCGACAGGGAAGTTCCTACAATGAGCAGTTCTTC.

To note about this clonotype: A junction end diverges from the germline sequence, so it may reflect a read error. The chain is built from TRBV4-2 and TRBJ2-1; 7 nucleotides align to TRBD2. The CDR3 is 17 amino acids. Germline V CDR1 and CDR2: LGHNA, YNFKEQ. The CDR3 DNA follows: TGTCCCAGCAGCCAAGATCTGGGAGGGGCTTCCTACAATGAGCAGTTCTTC. This translates into CPSSQDLGGASYNEQFF.

The sample holds a few counts of this clonotype. The chain combines TRBV3-1 with TRBJ2-7, with D perhaps matching TRBD1 (6 bases). V lost 0 bases and J lost 7, with 19 bases in between. Germline CDR1 reads LGHDT; CDR2 reads YNNKEL (reference sequence). This CDR3 comprises 16 residues. CDR3 sequence reads: CASSQDSWAGDREQYF. The CDR3 coding sequence is TGTGCCAGCAGCCAAGATAGTTGGGCAGGGGATCGGGAGCAGTACTTC.

This clonotype was seen more than once but under ten times. J is TRBJ2-4 and V is TRBV20-1; D unclear. The CDR3 sequence is 16 residues long. The V gene lost 0 bases and the J gene lost 1 base, with 13 bases spanning the gap. CDR1 is DFQATT and CDR2 is SNEGSKA in the germline V gene (reference sequence). CDR3 coding DNA: TGCAGTGCTAGAGAAATTAACGATTGGGCCAAAAACATTCAGTACTTC. Translating it yields CSAREINDWAKNIQYF.

V gene TRBV4-3 combines with J gene TRBJ2-6; TRBD1 aligns across 8 bases. There are 17 residues in the CDR3. Germline V CDR1 and CDR2: LGHNA, YSLEER. Germline trimming cut 4 bases from V and 0 bases from J; bases unmatched to any gene: 5. The CDR3 reads CASSLSTGGSGANVLTF. DNA of the CDR3: TGCGCCAGCAGCCTATCAACAGGGGGCTCTGGGGCCAACGTCCTGACTTTC.

V usage is TRBV3-1 and J usage is TRBJ2-5; weak D call: TRBD1 (6 bases). Trimming cost V 0 bases and J 4 bases, with 18 bases left between them. CDR3 length: 17 amino acids. Germline values: CDR1 LGHDT, CDR2 YNNKEL (reference sequence). The CDR3 nucleotides are TGTGCCAGCAGCCAAGAATTGGAGCGGAAAGGGGGAGAGACCCAGTACTTC. Translation: CASSQELERKGGETQYF.

The rearrangement links TRBV12-3 or TRBV12-4 to TRBJ2-3; tentative D call: TRBD1 (6 bases). The V end lost 5 bases, the J end lost 5 bases, and 11 bases lay between the germline ends. The CDR3 totals 13 residues. CDR3 bases: TGTGCCAGCAGTAGGAACAGGGAAGATACGCAGTATTTT. Encoded protein: CASSRNREDTQYF.

This clonotype was observed a few times. This sequence joins TRBV28 and TRBJ2-7, with D hard to call. CDR3 length: 12 amino acids. Trimming shortened V by 6 bases and J by 4 bases, and 10 bases separated the two germline ends. CDR1 is MDHEN and CDR2 is SYDVKM in the germline V gene. CDR3 region: CASRRHVYEQYF. The CDR3 DNA follows: TGTGCCAGCAGGAGACACGTATACGAGCAGTACTTC. Full variable domain (remainder filled in from reference TRBV28 and TRBJ2-7): DVKVTQSSRYLVKRTGEKVFLECVQDMDHENMFWYRQDPGLGLRLIYFSYDVKMKEKGDIPEGYSVSREKKERFSLILESASTNQTSMYLCASRRHVYEQYFGPGTRLTVT.

The CDR3 loop reads CSARVMGDGEQFF. The DNA of the CDR3 is TGCAGTGCTAGGGTTATGGGGGATGGTGAGCAGTTCTTC. The rearrangement links TRBV20-1 to TRBJ2-1; D could derive from TRBD1 or TRBD2 (5 bases each). The V and J ends lost 3 bases and 9 bases respectively, with 15 bases between them. The CDR3 has 13 residues. Per the germline V gene, CDR1 is DFQATT and CDR2 is SNEGSKA (reference sequence).

At least ten counts were recorded for this clonotype. This rearrangement joins TRBV4-2 to TRBJ2-2, with no clear D. V lost 1 base and J 5 bases, leaving 11 bases between the germline ends. The CDR3 has 15 amino acids. Germline V gives CDR1 LGHNA, CDR2 YNFKEQ. The CDR3 nucleotides are TGTGCCAGCAGCCAAGGGGCGGCCCGGACCGGGGAGCTGTTTTTT. Its protein is CASSQGAARTGELFF.

The chain carries TRBV7-8 and TRBJ2-3; TRBD1 matches at 7 bases. This CDR3 is built from 15 residues. Germline assignment: CDR1 SGHVS and CDR2 FQNEAQ. The ends lost 4 bases at V and 2 bases at J; junction bases unmatched: 6. CDR3 protein: CASSSRTGHTDTQYF. The CDR3 bases are TGTGCCAGCAGCTCCCGGACAGGTCACACAGATACGCAGTATTTT.

There are a few counts of this clonotype. The chain combines TRBV2 with TRBJ2-3; 10 bases align to TRBD1. Trimming took 8 bases from V and 5 from J; bases not matched to a gene: 7. The CDR3 loop spans 14 amino acids. Germline CDR1 and CDR2: SNHLY and FYNNEI. In DNA form, the CDR3 reads TGTGCCAGCCGTGGGGACAGGGGAATAGATACGCAGTATTTT. Translated, it gives CASRGDRGIDTQYF.

V and J are TRBV5-1 and TRBJ2-1, with 11 bases fitting TRBD2. The CDR3 runs 19 residues. J gave up 5 bases and V 4 bases, and 17 bases lay outside the gene matches. The germline V gene has CDR1 SGHRS and CDR2 YFSETQ. Here the CDR3 reads CASSTPTSGKGIGNNEQFF. CDR3 DNA sequence: TGCGCCAGCAGCACCCCGACTAGCGGGAAGGGGATCGGAAACAATGAGCAGTTCTTC.

This clonotype was detected ten times or more. The CDR3 DNA follows: TGTGCCAGCAGCCCTGGACAGTCGGGGGGTCAAGAGACCCAGTACTTC. Protein product: CASSPGQSGGQETQYF. V usage is TRBV7-8 and J usage is TRBJ2-5, with TRBD2 as a possible D gene (7 bases). The CDR3 covers 16 residues. Germline CDR1 reads SGHVS; CDR2 reads FQNEAQ. Trimming shortened V by 5 bases and J by 2 bases, and 18 bases separated the two germline ends.

The chain recombines TRBV25-1 with TRBJ2-3; TRBD2 matches 9 bases. Trimming removed 3 bases from V and 5 bases from J; junction bases left unmatched: 12. CDR1 is MGHDK and CDR2 is SYGVNS in the germline V gene. The CDR3 sequence is 17 residues long. CDR3 in DNA: TGTGCCAGCAGTGAGAGGGAGCGGGAGGTTCGGGAAGATACGCAGTATTTT. Translation gives CASSEREREVREDTQYF.

The CDR3 here is CASSLLGPIEQYF. DNA for the CDR3: TGTGCCAGCAGCTTACTCGGACCCATCGAGCAGTACTTC. The gene calls are TRBV11-2 and TRBJ2-7; D gene ambiguous. This CDR3 comprises 13 residues. The V gene lost 2 bases and the J gene lost 6 bases, with 11 bases spanning the gap. In germline, CDR1 is SGHAT, CDR2 FQNNGV.

J is TRBJ2-5 and V is TRBV6-5; a weak D match, TRBD1 (6 bases). Trimming took off 0 bases at V and 2 bases at J, with 16 bases between the two ends. This CDR3 contains 17 residues. Per the germline V gene, CDR1 is MNHEY and CDR2 is SVGAGI. The CDR3, as DNA: TGTGCCAGCAGTTACTCTCTGCCAGGGGCCTTACAAGAGACCCAGTACTTC. It specifies CASSYSLPGALQETQYF.

V is TRBV20-1 and J is TRBJ2-3; 7 nucleotides line up with TRBD1. V trimming: 1 base; J trimming: 4 bases; junction bases outside the gene matches: 2. Per the germline V gene, CDR1 is DFQATT and CDR2 is SNEGSKA (reference sequence). The length of the CDR3 is 13 residues. The CDR3 coding sequence is TGCAGTGCTAGAGGACAGGGCGCAGATACGCAGTATTTT. This codes for CSARGQGADTQYF.

The table lists this clonotype with many counts. The V and J genes are TRBV30 and TRBJ1-6; D might be TRBD1 (6 bases). From germline, CDR1 is GTSNPN and CDR2 SVGIG (reference sequence). V was clipped by 0 bases and J by 9 bases, with 15 bases between them. The CDR3 covers 15 residues. In DNA, the CDR3 is TGTGCCTGGAGTGTACAGGGAGGGGACGCTTCACCCCTCCACTTT. Residues: CAWSVQGGDASPLHF.

The table lists this clonotype with a few counts. This sequence joins TRBV11-2 and TRBJ2-1, with 11 bases identical to TRBD2. Germline CDR1 is SGHAT and CDR2 is FQNNGV. V shed 1 base and J 6 bases; nucleotides not matched to a gene: 8. This CDR3 has 17 residues. CDR3 in amino acids: CASSLARTSGLSNEQFF. CDR3 nucleotide sequence: TGTGCCAGCAGCTTAGCCCGGACTAGCGGGTTATCCAATGAGCAGTTCTTC.

The genes are TRBV10-3 and TRBJ2-1; TRBD2 aligns across 8 bases. CDR3 length: 18 residues. The ends lost 1 base at V and 3 bases at J; junction bases unmatched: 11. Germline V gene sequence: CDR1 ENHRY, CDR2 SYGVKD. The DNA for the CDR3 is TGTGCCATCAGTGAGTTTCGGGGGGGGAGCGGGTACTACAATGAGCAGTTCTTC. This encodes CAISEFRGGSGYYNEQFF.

The chain links TRBV20-1 to TRBJ2-6, with D maybe TRBD1 (5 bases). Germline CDR1 DFQATT, CDR2 SNEGSKA (reference sequence). The ends were cut back, 3 bases at V and 2 bases at J, with 8 bases in the middle. The CDR3 runs 14 residues. The CDR3 region is CSASDRTGANVLTF. CDR3 DNA: TGCAGTGCTAGCGACAGAACTGGGGCCAACGTCCTGACTTTC.

In this sample, this clonotype turned up a few times. The CDR3 region is CASSFSQREQNEQYF. The CDR3 nucleotides read TGTGCCAGCAGCTTTTCCCAGCGGGAGCAAAACGAGCAGTACTTC. The rearrangement links TRBV7-2 to TRBJ2-7, with 8 positions matching TRBD2. The ends lost 3 bases at V and 5 bases at J; junction bases unmatched: 9. The germline CDR1 and CDR2 sequences are SGHTA and FQGNSA. This CDR3 has 15 residues.

This clonotype has at least ten counts. The V gene is TRBV25-1, the J gene TRBJ1-6; TRBD1 aligns across 7 bases. The V gene's germline CDR1 is MGHDK and CDR2 SYGVNS. The CDR3 sequence is 14 residues long. V gave up 5 bases and J gave up 9 bases; unmatched junction bases: 7. The CDR3, as DNA: TGTGCCAGCAGTAAGACAGGGCGGGGTTCACCCCTCCACTTT. It encodes CASSKTGRGSPLHF.

This clonotype turned up a few times. The genes are TRBV28 and TRBJ1-4; 10 bases are shared with TRBD1. V gave up 4 bases and J gave up 3 bases; unmatched junction bases: 11. Per the germline V gene, CDR1 is MDHEN and CDR2 is SYDVKM. This CDR3 is built from 18 residues. As DNA, the CDR3 is TGTGCCAGCAGTTCAAGTCCCGGGACAGGGGAATCTAATGAAAAACTGTTTTTT. Protein: CASSSSPGTGESNEKLFF.